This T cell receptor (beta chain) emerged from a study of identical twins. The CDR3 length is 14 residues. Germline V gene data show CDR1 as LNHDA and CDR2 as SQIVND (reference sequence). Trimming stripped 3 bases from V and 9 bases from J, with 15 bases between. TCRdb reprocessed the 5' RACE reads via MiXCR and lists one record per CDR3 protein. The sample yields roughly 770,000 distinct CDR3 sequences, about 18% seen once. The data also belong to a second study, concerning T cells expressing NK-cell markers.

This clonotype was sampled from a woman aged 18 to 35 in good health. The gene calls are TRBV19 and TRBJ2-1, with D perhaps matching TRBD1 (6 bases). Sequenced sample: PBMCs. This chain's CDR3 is CASSMGVSRGEQFF. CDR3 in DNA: TGTGCCAGTAGTATGGGAGTCTCCAGGGGTGAGCAGTTCTTC.